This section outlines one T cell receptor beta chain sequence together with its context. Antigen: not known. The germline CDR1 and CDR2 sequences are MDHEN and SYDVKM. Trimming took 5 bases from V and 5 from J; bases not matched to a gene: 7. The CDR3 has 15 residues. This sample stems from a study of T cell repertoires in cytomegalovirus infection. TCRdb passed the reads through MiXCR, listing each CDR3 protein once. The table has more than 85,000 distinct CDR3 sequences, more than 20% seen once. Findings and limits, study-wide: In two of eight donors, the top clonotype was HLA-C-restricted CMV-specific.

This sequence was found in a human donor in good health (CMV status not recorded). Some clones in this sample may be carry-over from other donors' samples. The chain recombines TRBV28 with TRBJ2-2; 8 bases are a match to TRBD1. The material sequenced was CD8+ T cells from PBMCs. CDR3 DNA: TGTGCCAGCAGTCAGGGGGCCTCGGGTACCGGGGAGCTGTTTTTT. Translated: CASSQGASGTGELFF.